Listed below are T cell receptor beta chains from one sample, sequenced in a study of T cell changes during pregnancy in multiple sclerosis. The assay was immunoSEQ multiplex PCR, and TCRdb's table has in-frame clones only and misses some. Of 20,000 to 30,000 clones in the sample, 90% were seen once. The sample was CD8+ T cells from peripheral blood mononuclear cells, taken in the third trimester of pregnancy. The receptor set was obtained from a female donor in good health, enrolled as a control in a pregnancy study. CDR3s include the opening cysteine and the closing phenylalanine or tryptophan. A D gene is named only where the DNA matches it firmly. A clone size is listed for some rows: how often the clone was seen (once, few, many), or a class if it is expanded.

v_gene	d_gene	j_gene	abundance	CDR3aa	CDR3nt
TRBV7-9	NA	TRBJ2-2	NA	CASSLRGKFSGELFF	TGTGCCAGCAGCTTACGCGGGAAGTTCTCCGGGGAGCTGTTTTTT
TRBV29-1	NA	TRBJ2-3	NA	CSVELVGRGDTQYF	TGCAGCGTTGAGTTGGTAGGGAGAGGAGATACGCAGTATTTT
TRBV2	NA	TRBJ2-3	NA	CASLDRVDTQYF	TGTGCCAGCCTCGACCGGGTCGATACGCAGTATTTT
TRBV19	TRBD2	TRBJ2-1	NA	CASSISTSVYNEQFF	TGTGCCAGTAGTATCTCTACTAGCGTCTACAATGAGCAGTTCTTC
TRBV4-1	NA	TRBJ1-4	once	CASNKETTTNEKLFF	TGCGCCAGCAATAAAGAGACAACAACTAATGAAAAACTGTTTTTT
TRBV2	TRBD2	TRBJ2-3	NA	CATGLAGSTDTQYF	TGTGCCACAGGACTAGCAGGAAGCACAGATACGCAGTATTTT
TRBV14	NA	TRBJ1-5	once	CASSEGGQPQHF	TGTGCCAGCAGCGAAGGCGGTCAGCCCCAGCATTTT
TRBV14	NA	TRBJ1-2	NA	CASSQDGGGVGGYTF	TGTGCCAGCAGCCAAGATGGTGGAGGGGTTGGTGGCTACACCTTC
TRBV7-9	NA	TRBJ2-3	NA	CARPFSGEVTDTQYF	TGTGCCCGACCCTTCTCGGGGGAGGTCACAGATACGCAGTATTTT
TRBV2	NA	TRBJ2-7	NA	CASLATGLGYEQYF	TGTGCCAGCCTCGCAACAGGGCTCGGCTACGAGCAGTACTTC
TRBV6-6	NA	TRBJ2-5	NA	CASSYSISMQETQYF	TGTGCCAGCAGTTACTCGATCTCTATGCAAGAGACCCAGTACTTC
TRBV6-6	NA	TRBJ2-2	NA	CASTPSGLAPGELFF	TGTGCCAGCACTCCAAGTGGGCTAGCCCCCGGGGAGCTGTTTTTT
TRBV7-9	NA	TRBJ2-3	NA	CASSSRTASTDTQYF	TGTGCCAGCAGCTCCCGGACAGCTAGCACAGATACGCAGTATTTT
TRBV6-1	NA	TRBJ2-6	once	CASRASGANVLTF	TGCGCCAGCAGAGCCTCTGGGGCCAACGTCCTGACTTTC
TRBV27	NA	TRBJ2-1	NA	CASSFSGSPHEQFF	TGTGCCAGCAGTTTTAGCGGATCACCGCATGAGCAGTTCTTC
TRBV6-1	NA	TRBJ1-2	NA	CASSEALPPGLSGYTF	TGTGCCAGCAGTGAAGCGCTTCCTCCGGGACTGAGTGGCTACACCTTC
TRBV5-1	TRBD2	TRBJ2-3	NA	CASIPSGSPYTQYF	TGCGCCAGCATTCCTAGCGGGAGTCCCTATACGCAGTATTTT
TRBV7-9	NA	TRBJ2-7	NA	CASSGTHYEQYF	TGTGCCAGCAGTGGGACACACTACGAGCAGTACTTC
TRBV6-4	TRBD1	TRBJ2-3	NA	CASSEGTGLGDTQYF	TGTGCCAGCAGTGAAGGGACAGGGTTAGGAGATACGCAGTATTTT
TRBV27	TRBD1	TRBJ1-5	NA	CASSSLKTGSGEPQHF	TGTGCCAGCAGTTCATTAAAGACAGGGAGTGGAGAGCCCCAGCATTTT